What follows describes a single TCR beta chain. Antigen unknown. The CDR3 has 15 amino acids. J lost 5 bases, V lost 6 bases, and 6 bases had no gene match. Germline V CDR1 and CDR2: ENHRY, SYGVKD. Produced via immunoSEQ multiplex PCR; TCRdb's table is partial and in-frame only. The table records 70,000 to 95,000 clones, roughly nine tenths of them present only once. The source of the sample is a study of OX40 agonist ivuxolimab in advanced cancers. Overall study context: Dosing consisted of intravenous ivuxolimab at 0.01 to 10 mg/kg every 2 weeks. Anti-PD-1, anti-PD-L1 or anti-CTLA-4 therapy given earlier was allowed, and around 40% had some.

Study-wide findings and caveats: At 0.1 to 3.0 mg/kg, CD4+ and CD8+ blood T cells expanded clonally by week 6.

The sequence was obtained from an adult with an advanced solid tumor such as melanoma, head and neck, liver or kidney cancer. The sample consisted of CD4+ or CD8+ T cells sorted from blood, taken in a trial of the OX40 agonist ivuxolimab. This chain uses TRBV10-3 with TRBJ2-1; 11 bases are a match to TRBD2. The CDR3 sequence: CAISETSGGNNEQFF. Written as DNA, the CDR3 is TGTGCCATCAGCGAAACTAGCGGGGGAAACAATGAGCAGTTCTTC.